This T cell receptor beta chain was observed in a study of blood T cell repertoires in COVID-19. Study-wide context: Samples representing acute and convalescent COVID-19 were sourced from the United States, Italy and Spain. PBMCs, B-cell-depleted T cells, or T cells provided the cDNA or gDNA that made up the material.

Looked up from germline, CDR1 is LNHDA and CDR2 is SQIVND (reference sequence). The CDR3 runs to 16 residues. With V trimmed by 3 bases and J by 7 bases, 13 bases remained unmatched. This clone occurred once. Original data processing: From reference gene primer amplification, estimates of nucleated cell counts were derived. The table came from immunoSEQ multiplex PCR; TCRdb's copy has only in-frame clones and leaves some out. Clone size and V and J calls were adopted from that table, with D and trimming inferred from the DNA. The data show about 230,000 clones, roughly 86% seen once. Sequencing input: PBMCs or T cells enriched from blood (not recorded which). The TCR sequence derives from a woman in her 30s with acute COVID-19. V and J are TRBV19 and TRBJ1-2; 8 bases align to TRBD1. The CDR3 sequence: CASSMVQGALSGGYTF. The DNA for the CDR3 is TGTGCCAGTAGTATGGTTCAGGGGGCCCTTTCGGGTGGCTACACCTTC.